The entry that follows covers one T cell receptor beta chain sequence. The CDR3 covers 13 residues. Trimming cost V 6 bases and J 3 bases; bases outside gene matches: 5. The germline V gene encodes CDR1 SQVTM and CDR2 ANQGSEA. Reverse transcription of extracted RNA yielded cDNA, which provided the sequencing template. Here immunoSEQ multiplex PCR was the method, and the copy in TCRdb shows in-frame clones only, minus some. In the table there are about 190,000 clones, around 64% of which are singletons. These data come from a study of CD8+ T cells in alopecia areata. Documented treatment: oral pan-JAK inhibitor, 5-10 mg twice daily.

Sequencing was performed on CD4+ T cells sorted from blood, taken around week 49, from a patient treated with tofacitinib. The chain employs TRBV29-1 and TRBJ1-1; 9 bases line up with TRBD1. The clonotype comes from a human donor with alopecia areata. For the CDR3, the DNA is TGCAGCGTGGGGACAGGGCGGGACACTGAAGCTTTCTTT. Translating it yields CSVGTGRDTEAFF.